The 6 T cell receptor beta chains below all came from one sample that was sequenced in a study of blood T cells in healthy people across ages. Together with a sample-barcoded 5' primer, a J-beta primer mix was included in a second PCR lasting about 7 to 11 cycles. TCRdb re-analysed the 5' RACE reads in MiXCR, keeping a single row per CDR3 protein. In the table there are some 760,000 distinct CDR3 sequences, 20% to 25% of which are singletons. The same sample was also studied in work on T cells of mothers and their children.

Sequenced input: blood. The receptors come from a boy younger than 18 in good health.

This clonotype was counted ten times or more. The germline gene is not matched at one end of the junction; a read error may be the cause. V is TRBV5-1 and J is TRBJ2-5; no definite D call. This CDR3 has 12 amino acids. CDR1 and CDR2 (germline): SGHRS, YFSETQ. CDR3 nucleotides: TGTGCCAGCAGCTTAGGATTAGAGACCCAGTACTTC. This encodes CASSLGLETQYF.

There are a few counts of this clonotype. This rearrangement joins TRBV29-1 to TRBJ2-5, with 8 bases lining up with TRBD2. Germline assignment: CDR1 SQVTM and CDR2 ANQGSEA. The CDR3 has 16 residues. The J segment lost 4 bases and the V segment lost 0 bases, leaving 10 bases of the junction unmatched. CDR3: CSVEDHEREIGETQYF. The CDR3 region has the DNA TGCAGCGTTGAAGATCACGAGCGGGAGATTGGAGAGACCCAGTACTTC.

This chain connects TRBV20-1 to TRBJ1-3; D is unresolved. Trimming cost V 2 bases and J 5 bases, with 13 bases left between them. Germline CDR1 reads DFQATT; CDR2 reads SNEGSKA (reference sequence). The CDR3 sequence is 14 residues long. DNA for the CDR3: TGCAGTGCTAGAAAGGAGCTCCCTCGAAACACCATATATTTT. Translated, it gives CSARKELPRNTIYF.

The chain recombines TRBV20-1 with TRBJ1-1; no clear D gene. V was pared by 1 base and J by 0 bases, with 12 bases between. Per germline, CDR1 DFQATT and CDR2 SNEGSKA (reference sequence). This CDR3 contains 15 residues. The CDR3, as DNA: TGCAGTGCTAGAGCCCCGTGGACCATGAACACTGAAGCTTTCTTT. As protein: CSARAPWTMNTEAFF.

This clonotype was counted between two and nine times. V gene TRBV24-1 combines with J gene TRBJ1-5; D is unclear. This CDR3 region has 13 residues. Germline V gene data show CDR1 as KGHDR and CDR2 as SFDVKD. With 10 bases removed from V and 2 bases from J, the gap between germline ends came to 11 bases. The DNA for the CDR3 is TGTGCCACGAGCAATGTCGGCAATCAGCCCCAGCATTTT. This translates into CATSNVGNQPQHF.

This clonotype was seen a few times. CDR3 nucleotides: TGCAGCGTCTACGGGACAGGGACCTATGGCTACACCTTC. Its protein is CSVYGTGTYGYTF. This rearrangement joins TRBV29-1 to TRBJ1-2; 9 bases fit TRBD1. The germline V gene has CDR1 SQVTM and CDR2 ANQGSEA. After removal of 6 bases from V and 4 bases from J, the junction contained 6 bases not matched to a gene. The CDR3 is made up of 13 amino acids.